One sample yielded the 4 T cell receptor beta chains listed below, sequenced in a study of cytomegalovirus exposure and HLA in healthy donors. PCR was performed using 60 Vbeta and 13 Jbeta primers. The assay was immunoSEQ multiplex PCR, and TCRdb's table has in-frame clones only and misses some. The sample contains 150,000 to 200,000 clones, under 90% of which appear only once. Material for sequencing was PBMCs. These TCRs come from a man aged 30-40 years in good health and CMV-seropositive.

The V and J genes are TRBV7-3 and TRBJ2-2; D not certain. Trimming stripped 1 base from V and 1 base from J, with 7 bases between. The V gene's germline CDR1 is SGHTA and CDR2 FQGTGA. The CDR3 is 15 amino acids. The CDR3 spells CASSLNAGNTGELFF. The CDR3 coding sequence is TGTGCCAGCAGCTTAAATGCCGGGAACACCGGGGAGCTGTTTTTT.

The V and J genes are TRBV19 and TRBJ2-1, with 9 bases aligning to TRBD2. Losses at the gene ends were 2 bases for V and 7 bases for J; bases not matched to a gene: 6. This CDR3 region has 15 residues. Per germline, CDR1 LNHDA and CDR2 SQIVND (reference sequence). CDR3: CASSISAGGVNEQFF. DNA for the CDR3: TGTGCCAGTAGTATAAGTGCGGGAGGGGTTAATGAGCAGTTCTTC. Combining the CDR3 with reference TRBV19 and TRBJ2-1 gives the whole variable domain DGGITQSPKYLFRKEGQNVTLSCEQNLNHDAMYWYRQDPGQGLRLIYYSQIVNDFQKGDIAEGYSVSREKKESFPLTVTSAQKNPTAFYLCASSISAGGVNEQFFGPGTRLTVL.

This chain uses TRBV30 with TRBJ2-7; 8 positions match TRBD2. The germline V gene encodes CDR1 GTSNPN and CDR2 SVGIG (reference sequence). J was trimmed by 0 bases and V by 0 bases; bases with no gene match: 4. CDR3 length: 15 residues. The CDR3: CAWSVFLAGSYEQYF. The CDR3 nucleotides read TGTGCCTGGAGTGTATTCCTAGCGGGCTCCTACGAGCAGTACTTC.

This clone was found a few times. V and J are TRBV29-1 and TRBJ2-5, with D perhaps TRBD1 (5 bases). This CDR3 is 13 amino acids long. Germline V gives CDR1 SQVTM, CDR2 ANQGSEA. The V and J ends lost 4 bases and 1 base respectively, with 10 bases between them. The CDR3 DNA sequence: TGCAGCGTTGTAGGGGAATTCCAAGAGACCCAGTACTTC. This codes for CSVVGEFQETQYF. The whole variable domain, filled in from reference TRBV29-1 and TRBJ2-5, reads SAVISQKPSRDICQRGTSLTIQCQVDSQVTMMFWYRQQPGQSLTLIATANQGSEATYESGFVIDKFPISRPNLTFSTLTVSNMSPEDSSIYLCSVVGEFQETQYFGPGTRLLVL.